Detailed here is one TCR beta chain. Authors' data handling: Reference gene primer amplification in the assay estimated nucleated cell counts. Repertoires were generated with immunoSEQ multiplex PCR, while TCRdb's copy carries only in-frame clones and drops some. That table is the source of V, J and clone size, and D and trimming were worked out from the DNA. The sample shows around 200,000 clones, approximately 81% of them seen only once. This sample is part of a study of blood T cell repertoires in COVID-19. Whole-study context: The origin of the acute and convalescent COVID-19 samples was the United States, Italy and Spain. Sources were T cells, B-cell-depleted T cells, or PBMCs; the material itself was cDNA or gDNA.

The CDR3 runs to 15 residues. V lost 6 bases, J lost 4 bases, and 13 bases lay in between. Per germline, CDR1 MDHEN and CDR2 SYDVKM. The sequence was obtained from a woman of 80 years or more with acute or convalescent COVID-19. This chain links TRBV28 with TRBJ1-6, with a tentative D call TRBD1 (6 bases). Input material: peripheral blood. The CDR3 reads CASRPADSYNSPLHF. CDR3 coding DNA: TGTGCCAGCAGGCCGGCGGACAGTTATAATTCACCCCTCCACTTT.